This T cell receptor beta chain derives from a study of patients and donors after allogeneic stem cell transplantation. Each CDR3 protein gets one entry after TCRdb re-called the RT-PCR reads with MiXCR. The sample contains hundreds of thousands of distinct CDR3 sequences, roughly 17% of which appear only once. The sample holds many counts of this clonotype. This clonotype was obtained from a human donor who was either an allogeneic HSCT recipient or a stem cell or donor lymphocyte infusion donor (not recorded which). It is not recorded whose cells these are; they may come from a transplant donor. Sequencing input: blood, either unsorted or a sorted T cell fraction (not recorded which).

CDR3 loop: CASSIQGNEQFF. The CDR3 DNA reads TGTGCCAGCAGCATCCAGGGGAATGAGCAGTTCTTC. The rearrangement joins TRBV6-5 to TRBJ2-1; D may be TRBD1 (6 bases). V shed 6 bases and J shed 7 bases, with 10 bases lying between them. The CDR3 covers 12 residues. CDR1 MNHEY and CDR2 SVGAGI come from the germline V gene.